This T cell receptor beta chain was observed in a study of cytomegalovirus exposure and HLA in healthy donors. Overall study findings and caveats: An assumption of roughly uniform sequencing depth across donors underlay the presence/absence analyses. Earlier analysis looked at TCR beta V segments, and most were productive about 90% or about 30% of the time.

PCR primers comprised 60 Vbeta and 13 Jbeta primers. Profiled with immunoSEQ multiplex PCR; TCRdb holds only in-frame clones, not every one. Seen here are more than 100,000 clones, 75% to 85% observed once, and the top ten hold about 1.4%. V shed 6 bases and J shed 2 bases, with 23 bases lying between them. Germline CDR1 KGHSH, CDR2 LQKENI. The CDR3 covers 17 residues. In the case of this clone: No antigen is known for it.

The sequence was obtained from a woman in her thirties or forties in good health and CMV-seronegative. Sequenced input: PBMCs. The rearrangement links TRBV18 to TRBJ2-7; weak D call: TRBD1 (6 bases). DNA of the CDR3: TGTGCCAGCTCCCGAACGACACCCGGGACATTCACCTACGAGCAGTACTTC. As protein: CASSRTTPGTFTYEQYF.